The 14 T cell receptor beta chains in this list originate from one sample, sequenced in a study of blood T cell repertoires in COVID-19 (dated by TCRdb to 2019 to 2021). Libraries came from the immunoSEQ multiplex PCR assay. In TCRdb, the immuneACCESS table is reduced to in-frame sequences with V and J assigned. These tables do not hold every clone; where another copy was compared, an unresolved V gene accounts for under half, and the others remain unexplained. Recorded for this sample are 200,000 to 250,000 clones; around 84% of them occurred a single time. The ten largest account for less than 20% of the sample. The specimen sequenced was peripheral blood. These TCRs come from a man aged 25-45 years with active or convalescent COVID-19.

V usage is TRBV9 and J usage is TRBJ2-7, with TRBD1 matching 9 bases. V trimming: 6 bases; J trimming: 1 base; junction bases outside the gene matches: 8. The CDR3 spans 15 residues. Germline V gene lookup returns CDR1 SGDLS and CDR2 YYNGEE. The CDR3 sequence is CASKKTGGGSYEQYF. The CDR3 DNA reads TGTGCCAGCAAGAAGACAGGGGGAGGGTCCTACGAGCAGTACTTC.

The rearrangement uses TRBV13 and TRBJ2-7, with D perhaps TRBD2 (9 bases). V dropped 0 bases and J dropped 3 bases, with 27 bases sitting between them. This CDR3 has 20 amino acids. Germline assignment: CDR1 PRHDT and CDR2 FYEKMQ (reference sequence). DNA of the CDR3: TGTGCCAGCAGCTTAGGAGGGGGCCGGACAGGGAGCGGGAGGTACTACGAGCAGTACTTC. Its translation: CASSLGGGRTGSGRYYEQYF.

This clone has at least ten counts. The V and J genes are TRBV4-1 and TRBJ1-4, with D possibly being TRBD1 (6 bases). The V end lost 7 bases, the J end lost 7 bases, and 10 bases lay between the germline ends. CDR3 length: 12 amino acids. Germline V gene data show CDR1 as MGHRA and CDR2 as YSYEKL. CDR3 nucleotide sequence: TGCGCCAGCAACAGGGTGGGTGAAAAACTGTTTTTT. This encodes CASNRVGEKLFF.

The chain couples TRBV18 to TRBJ2-3; TRBD2 might be the D (5 bases). The germline V gene has CDR1 KGHSH and CDR2 LQKENI. CDR3 length: 14 residues. Trimming removed 2 bases at V and 7 bases at J, with 13 bases between. CDR3 nucleotides: TGTGCCAGCTCACCAGGAAGACGGGGATATACGCAGTATTTT. Translating it yields CASSPGRRGYTQYF.

This clone showed up just once. J is TRBJ1-2 and V is TRBV6-2 or TRBV6-3; the D is unclear. Trimming pared 4 bases from V and 8 bases from J, leaving 11 bases between. CDR3 size: 12 residues. The germline CDR1 and CDR2 sequences are MNHEY and SVGEGT. The CDR3 bases are TGTGCCAGCAGTTCGACTCTGCCGGGCTACACCTTC. Protein: CASSSTLPGYTF.

The V gene is TRBV18, the J gene TRBJ2-5; D gene uncertain. CDR1 is KGHSH and CDR2 is LQKENI in the germline V gene. V shed 0 bases and J shed 2 bases, with 7 bases lying between them. CDR3 length equals 14 residues. The CDR3 coding sequence is TGTGCCAGCTCACCACCTCAGTTACAAGAGACCCAGTACTTC. Its protein is CASSPPQLQETQYF.

V usage is TRBV6-5 and J usage is TRBJ1-2; 7 bases fit TRBD1. This CDR3 has 14 amino acids. CDR1 and CDR2 (germline): MNHEY, SVGAGI. The trim removed 4 bases at V and 7 bases at J, leaving 9 bases unmatched. In nucleotides, the CDR3 is TGTGCCAGCAGTTCCGGCCCAGGGGGTCGTGGCTACACCTTC. Protein sequence: CASSSGPGGRGYTF.

This chain links TRBV5-1 with TRBJ1-3; 7 positions agree with TRBD1. With V trimmed by 4 bases and J by 2 bases, 15 bases remained unmatched. CDR3 length: 18 amino acids. Germline CDR1 is SGHRS and CDR2 is YFSETQ. The CDR3 region has the DNA TGCGCCAGCAGCACGGGACAGCCTGGCACTCAGCCTGGAAACACCATATATTTT. Its translation: CASSTGQPGTQPGNTIYF.

The rearrangement uses TRBV27 and TRBJ2-7, with 8 bases that match TRBD2. This CDR3 spans 15 amino acids. J gave up 3 bases and V 3 bases, and 7 bases lay outside the gene matches. Germline loops: CDR1 MNHEY, CDR2 SMNVEV (reference sequence). The CDR3, as DNA: TGTGCCAGCAGTTTGACCGACGGGACTAGCTACGAGCAGTACTTC. This encodes CASSLTDGTSYEQYF.

The genes are TRBV5-4 and TRBJ2-3; the D gene is possibly TRBD2 (7 bases). Trimming cost V 4 bases and J 0 bases, with 15 bases left between them. This CDR3 comprises 16 residues. Looked up from germline, CDR1 is SGHNT and CDR2 is YYREEE (reference sequence). CDR3 in DNA: TGTGCCAGCAGCCCCTGGGGGGGCCCTAGCACAGATACGCAGTATTTT. As protein: CASSPWGGPSTDTQYF. The whole variable domain, remainder taken from reference TRBV5-4 and TRBJ2-3, is ETGVTQSPTHLIKTRGQQVTLRCSSQSGHNTVSWYQQALGQGPQFIFQYYREEENGRGNFPPRFSGLQFPNYSSELNVNALELDDSALYLCASSPWGGPSTDTQYFGPGTRLTVL.

The chain recombines TRBV27 with TRBJ2-1; no clear D gene. Between the trimmed V and J ends, which lost 3 bases and 0 bases, there was a span of 6 bases. This CDR3 comprises 14 residues. CDR1 MNHEY and CDR2 SMNVEV come from the germline V gene (reference sequence). CDR3 in DNA: TGTGCCAGCAGTTTTGATAGCTCCTACAATGAGCAGTTCTTC. It is translated as CASSFDSSYNEQFF.

The chain joins TRBV4-2 to TRBJ2-5, with D tentatively TRBD1 (5 bases). The ends were cut back, 0 bases at V and 5 bases at J, with 10 bases in the middle. This CDR3 comprises 14 residues. Germline V lookup: CDR1 LGHNA, CDR2 YNFKEQ. The CDR3 loop is CASSQEGDSETQYF. CDR3 sequence (DNA): TGTGCCAGCAGCCAAGAAGGGGATTCTGAGACCCAGTACTTC.

The chain has TRBV2 and TRBJ1-1; TRBD1 might be the D (5 bases). Germline CDR1 is SNHLY and CDR2 is FYNNEI. There are 14 residues in the CDR3. V lost 11 bases and J lost 1, with 17 bases in between. CDR3 protein: CAGNLDRPNTEAFF. The CDR3 nucleotides are TGTGCCGGAAATTTAGACAGACCGAACACTGAAGCTTTCTTT.

The rearrangement uses TRBV10-2 and TRBJ2-7; 9 nucleotides match TRBD1. Germline V gene data show CDR1 as WSHSY and CDR2 as SAAADI. V shed 6 bases and J 4 bases; nucleotides not matched to a gene: 10. The CDR3 runs 15 residues. The DNA of the CDR3 is TGCGCCAGCAGGCTAACAGGGGGCGAGGGGTACGAGCAGTACTTC. This encodes CASRLTGGEGYEQYF.